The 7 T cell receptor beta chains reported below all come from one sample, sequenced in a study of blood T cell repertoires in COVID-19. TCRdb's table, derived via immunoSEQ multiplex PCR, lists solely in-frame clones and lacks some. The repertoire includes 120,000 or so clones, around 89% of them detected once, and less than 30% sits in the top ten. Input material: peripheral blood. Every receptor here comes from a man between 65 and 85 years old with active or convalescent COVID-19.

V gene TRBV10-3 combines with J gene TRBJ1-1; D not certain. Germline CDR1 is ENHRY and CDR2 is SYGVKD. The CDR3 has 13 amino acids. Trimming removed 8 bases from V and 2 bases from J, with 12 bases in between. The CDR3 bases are TGTGCCATCTTACCGACACAAAACACTGAAGCTTTCTTT. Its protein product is CAILPTQNTEAFF.

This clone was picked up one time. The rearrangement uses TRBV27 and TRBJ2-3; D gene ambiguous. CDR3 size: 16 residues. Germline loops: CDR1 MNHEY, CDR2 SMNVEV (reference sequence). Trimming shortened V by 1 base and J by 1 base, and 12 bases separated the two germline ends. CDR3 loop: CASSLLSVTRTDTQYF. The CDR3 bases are TGTGCCAGCAGTTTATTAAGCGTTACTCGCACAGATACGCAGTATTTT.

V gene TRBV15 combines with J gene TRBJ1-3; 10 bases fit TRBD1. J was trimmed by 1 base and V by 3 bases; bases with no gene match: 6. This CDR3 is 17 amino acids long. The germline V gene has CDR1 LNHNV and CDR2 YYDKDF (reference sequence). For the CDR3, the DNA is TGTGCCACCAGCAGTCCGACAGGGGGCGCATCTGGAAACACCATATATTTT. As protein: CATSSPTGGASGNTIYF.

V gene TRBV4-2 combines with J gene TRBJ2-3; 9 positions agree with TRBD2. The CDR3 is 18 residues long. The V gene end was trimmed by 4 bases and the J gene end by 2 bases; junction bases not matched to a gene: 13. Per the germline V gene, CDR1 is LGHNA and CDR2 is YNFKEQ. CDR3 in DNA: TGTGCCAGCAGCCCAAGAGGGCCTAGCGGGGATTCCACAGATACGCAGTATTTT. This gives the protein CASSPRGPSGDSTDTQYF.

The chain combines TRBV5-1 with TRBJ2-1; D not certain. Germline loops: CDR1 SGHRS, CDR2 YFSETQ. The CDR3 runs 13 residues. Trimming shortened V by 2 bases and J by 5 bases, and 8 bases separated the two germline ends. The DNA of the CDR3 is TGCGCCAGCAGCTTTGACATAAACAATGAGCAGTTCTTC. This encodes CASSFDINNEQFF.

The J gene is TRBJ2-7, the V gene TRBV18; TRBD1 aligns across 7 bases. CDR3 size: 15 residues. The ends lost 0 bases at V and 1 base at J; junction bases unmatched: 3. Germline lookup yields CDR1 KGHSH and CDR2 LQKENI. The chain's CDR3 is CASSPPGTVSYEQYF. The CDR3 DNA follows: TGTGCCAGCTCACCACCCGGGACAGTTTCCTACGAGCAGTACTTC. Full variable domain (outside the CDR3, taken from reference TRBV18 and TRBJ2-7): NAGVMQNPRHLVRRRGQEARLRCSPMKGHSHVYWYRQLPEEGLKFMVYLQKENIIDESGMPKERFSAEFPKEGPSILRIQQVVRGDSAAYFCASSPPGTVSYEQYFGPGTRLTVT.

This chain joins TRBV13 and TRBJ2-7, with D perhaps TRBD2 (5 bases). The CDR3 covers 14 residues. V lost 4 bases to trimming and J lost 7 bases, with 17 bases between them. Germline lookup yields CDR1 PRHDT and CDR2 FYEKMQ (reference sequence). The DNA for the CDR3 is TGTGCCAGCAGCTACCCCCAGTCCCCGGGGGAGCAGTACTTC. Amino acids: CASSYPQSPGEQYF.